This T cell receptor (beta chain) comes out of a study of blood T cell repertoires in COVID-19 (dated by TCRdb to the early 2020s). In the study overall: The collaborator samples originated in the United States, Italy and Spain and spanned the acute and convalescent phases of COVID-19. The prospective study material was composed of cDNA or gDNA derived from T cells, B-cell-depleted T cells, or PBMCs. Subjects who had been exposed to COVID-19, were actively infected with it, or had recovered from it provided the deeply sampled blood TCRbeta repertoires that made up the dataset. The repertoires were released in a freely available public database meant as a resource for research on the immune response to SARS-CoV-2. Samples were obtained from the ongoing ImmuneRACE study (first 160 participants) and from some 1,200 subjects provided by 6 global collaborators. Sample metadata almost always included a de-identified subject ID, COVID-19 status, age in years and sex. Where HLA class I and class II types were available, the types were taken from metadata supplied by the sample provider, not from assay-based typing.

A word on this clone: It has no known antigen specificity. Per-base quality was not reported, and no clone a single base away is much larger than it.

Study-level results and caveats: The amount of clinical and demographic metadata varied by source and participant and was provided uncurated.

TCRbeta CDR3 regions were amplified from genomic DNA using the immunoSEQ Assay, a bias-controlled multiplex PCR. Per the source publication's procedure: The number of nucleated cells in each sample was estimated from the amplification of reference gene primers within the assay. To quantify the absolute abundance of each unique TCRbeta CDR3 rearrangement, sequence reads were collapsed and filtered. For each sample, productive Simpson clonality was calculated as the square root of Simpson's diversity index over productive rearrangements. As stored in TCRdb, this immuneACCESS dataset retains in-frame rearrangements with V and J assigned. A fraction of the clones does not appear; measured against another copy, unresolved V genes explain less than half of the discrepancy, and the remainder lacks a known reason. For V, J and clone size, that table is used; D and trimming come from the DNA. The sample table contains approximately 140,000 clones; only one count was recorded for around three quarters of them. Of the sample, about 12% falls within the top ten clones.

V is reduced by 0 bases and J by 3 bases, leaving a spacing of 12 bases between them. Reading the germline V gene gives CDR1 MNHEY and CDR2 SVGEGT. The CDR3 runs 16 amino acids, cysteine and phenylalanine included. Only the CDR3 part of the read is kept: 48 bases, read in frame from the first base. Collaborating institutions collected whole blood in K2EDTA tubes following their own protocols. For TCRbeta analysis, collaborator samples were shipped as frozen whole blood, as isolated PBMCs, or as DNA extracted from either sample type. The clonotype comes from an elderly man with acute or convalescent COVID-19. The rearrangement combines TRBV6-2 or TRBV6-3 with TRBJ1-5; the D gene is perhaps TRBD1, from 5 matching bases. Material: peripheral blood. CDR3 sequence: CASSYSQGALNQPQHF. The bases are TGTGCCAGCAGTTACTCGCAAGGGGCTCTCAATCAGCCCCAGCATTTT.